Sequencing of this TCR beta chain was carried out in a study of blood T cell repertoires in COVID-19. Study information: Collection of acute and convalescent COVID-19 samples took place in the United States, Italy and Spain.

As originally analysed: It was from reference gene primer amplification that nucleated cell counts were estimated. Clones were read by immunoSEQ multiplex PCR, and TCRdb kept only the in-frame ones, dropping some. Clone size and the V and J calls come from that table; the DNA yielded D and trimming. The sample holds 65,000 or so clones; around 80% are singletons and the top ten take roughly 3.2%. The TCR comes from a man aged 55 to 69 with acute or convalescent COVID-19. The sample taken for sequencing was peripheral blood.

The CDR3 bases are TGTGCCAGCAGCTTCGCCGGGTTCCCGAACACCGGGGAGCTGTTTTTT. Translated: CASSFAGFPNTGELFF. The chain recombines TRBV7-2 with TRBJ2-2; D remains ambiguous. With 3 bases removed from V and 0 bases from J, the gap between germline ends came to 11 bases. Germline V lookup: CDR1 SGHTA, CDR2 FQGNSA. The CDR3 covers 16 residues.